The 24 T cell receptor beta chains below come from one sample, sequenced in a study of cytomegalovirus exposure and HLA in healthy donors. Primers: 60 Vbeta forward and 13 Jbeta reverse. Clones were read by immunoSEQ multiplex PCR, and TCRdb kept only the in-frame ones, dropping some. Of approximately 130,000 clones in the sample, around 70% are singletons; the top ten hold about 3%. The sample consisted of PBMCs. The receptors were sampled from a human donor in good health.

The rearrangement uses TRBV29-1 and TRBJ1-3, with 10 positions matching TRBD1. V gave up 3 bases and J gave up 2 bases; unmatched junction bases: 1. Germline CDR1 is SQVTM and CDR2 is ANQGSEA. This CDR3 has 14 residues. In DNA form, the CDR3 reads TGCAGCGTTGACGACAGGGGGCCTGGAAACACCATATATTTT. Its translation is CSVDDRGPGNTIYF.

The chain has TRBV10-3 and TRBJ2-2, with TRBD2 matching 16 bases. The CDR3 runs to 16 residues. Per the germline V gene, CDR1 is ENHRY and CDR2 is SYGVKD. Unmatched junction bases numbered 3, after V lost 5 bases and J lost 6 bases. The CDR3 DNA follows: TGTGCCATCAGTCCGGGACTAGCGGGAGGGGCCGGGGAGCTGTTTTTT. Its protein is CAISPGLAGGAGELFF.

This chain joins TRBV18 and TRBJ1-4; D gene ambiguous. The germline CDR1 and CDR2 sequences are KGHSH and LQKENI. This CDR3 comprises 12 residues. V lost 2 bases, J lost 13 bases, and 11 bases lay in between. In DNA, the CDR3 is TGTGCCAGCTCACCAGGGCGCCTCGGACTGTTTTTT. It encodes CASSPGRLGLFF. The full variable domain, completed using reference TRBV18 and TRBJ1-4, is NAGVMQNPRHLVRRRGQEARLRCSPMKGHSHVYWYRQLPEEGLKFMVYLQKENIIDESGMPKERFSAEFPKEGPSILRIQQVVRGDSAAYFCASSPGRLGLFFGSGTQLSVL.

This clone was picked up a small number of times. The chain joins TRBV7-2 to TRBJ2-5; maybe TRBD1 (6 bases). This CDR3 is built from 12 residues. Germline V lookup: CDR1 SGHTA, CDR2 FQGNSA. The ends were cut back, 5 bases at V and 9 bases at J, with 13 bases in the middle. This chain's CDR3 is CASSMHREPQYF. CDR3 DNA sequence: TGTGCCAGCAGCATGCACAGGGAGCCCCAGTACTTC.

The rearrangement joins TRBV5-1 to TRBJ2-7, with 7 bases aligning to TRBD2. The CDR3 extends over 16 amino acids. The germline V gene encodes CDR1 SGHRS and CDR2 YFSETQ. The trim removed 3 bases at V and 0 bases at J, leaving 9 bases unmatched. The CDR3 DNA reads TGCGCCAGCAGCTCAATAACTAGCGCACTCTCCTACGAGCAGTACTTC. It is translated as CASSSITSALSYEQYF.

The chain recombines TRBV6-5 with TRBJ2-7; D gene ambiguous. Germline V CDR1 and CDR2: MNHEY, SVGAGI. V was clipped by 6 bases and J by 3 bases, with 6 bases between them. This CDR3 contains 11 residues. The CDR3 reads CASSHNYEQYF. The CDR3 DNA follows: TGTGCCAGCAGCCACAACTACGAGCAGTACTTC.

The V and J genes are TRBV5-1 and TRBJ2-1, with 15 bases fitting TRBD2. The germline V gene has CDR1 SGHRS and CDR2 YFSETQ. The CDR3 loop spans 15 amino acids. J lost 7 bases, V lost 4 bases, and 3 bases had no gene match. The CDR3 reads CASSRGTSGRNEQFF. The DNA of the CDR3 is TGCGCCAGCAGCAGGGGGACTAGCGGGAGGAATGAGCAGTTCTTC.

This chain joins TRBV7-9 and TRBJ2-2; 7 bases match TRBD1. Germline assignment: CDR1 SEHNR and CDR2 FQNEAQ (reference sequence). V was pared by 5 bases and J by 7 bases, with 10 bases of the junction left unmatched. This CDR3 region has 15 residues. CDR3 protein: CASSPPSGGYGELFF. CDR3 coding DNA: TGTGCCAGCAGCCCCCCGTCAGGGGGTTACGGGGAGCTGTTTTTT.

This clone was seen only a few times. V usage is TRBV28 and J usage is TRBJ2-7; TRBD1 agrees at 8 bases. V lost 3 bases and J lost 2; bases outside the gene matches: 3. CDR3 length: 14 amino acids. Per germline, CDR1 MDHEN and CDR2 SYDVKM. The CDR3 bases are TGTGCCAGCAGTTTTCAGGGGGCCACCTACGAGCAGTACTTC. This gives the protein CASSFQGATYEQYF.

On this clone itself: Other DNA sequences of this sample code for an identical CDR3. The V and J genes are TRBV14 and TRBJ1-1; the D is unclear. The CDR3 has 13 amino acids. In germline, CDR1 is SGHDN, CDR2 FVKESK. Trimming removed 1 base at V and 5 bases at J, with 8 bases between. CDR3 residues: CASSQVGGTEAFF. CDR3 DNA sequence: TGTGCCAGCAGCCAAGTGGGAGGGACTGAAGCTTTCTTT.

The chain combines TRBV5-6 with TRBJ2-3; 7 bases align to TRBD2. The CDR3 runs to 15 residues. The trim removed 6 bases at V and 0 bases at J, leaving 7 bases unmatched. Per germline, CDR1 SGHDT and CDR2 YYEEEE. CDR3 loop: CASTEAGSSTDTQYF. The DNA of the CDR3 is TGTGCCAGCACCGAAGCGGGATCTAGCACAGATACGCAGTATTTT.

The V call is TRBV15, the J call TRBJ1-4; tentative D call: TRBD1 (5 bases). Germline assignment: CDR1 LNHNV and CDR2 YYDKDF (reference sequence). The CDR3 has 15 residues. Between the trimmed V and J ends, which lost 3 bases and 8 bases, there was a span of 16 bases. DNA of the CDR3: TGTGCCACCAGCAGGGCCGGGACCGGGGGGGAAAAACTGTTTTTT. Its protein product is CATSRAGTGGEKLFF.

V is TRBV7-9 and J is TRBJ2-1; D unclear. From germline, CDR1 is SEHNR and CDR2 FQNEAQ (reference sequence). V was shortened by 2 bases and J by 0 bases, with 8 bases between the two germline ends. The CDR3 runs 15 residues. In DNA, the CDR3 is TGTGCCAGCAGCTTACTAGTCGGCTCCTACAATGAGCAGTTCTTC. The encoded protein is CASSLLVGSYNEQFF.

The chain couples TRBV6-1 to TRBJ1-6; D gene unclear. CDR3 length: 16 residues. Trimming cost V 1 base and J 0 bases, with 7 bases left between them. Germline CDR1 is MNHNS and CDR2 is SASEGT. DNA of the CDR3: TGTGCCAGCAGTGAAGGTGAGGGCTCCTATAATTCACCCCTCCACTTT. Its protein is CASSEGEGSYNSPLHF.

This clone came up a few times. The chain carries TRBV18 and TRBJ1-4, with 7 bases identical to TRBD1. The germline V gene encodes CDR1 KGHSH and CDR2 LQKENI. V was clipped by 3 bases and J by 5 bases; unmatched bases: 3. The CDR3 has 14 residues. CDR3 nucleotide sequence: TGTGCCAGCTCACCCGGGACAGTAAATGAAAAACTGTTTTTT. As protein: CASSPGTVNEKLFF.

A note on this clone: A read error may produce the germline difference seen at one junction end. V and J are TRBV29-1 and TRBJ1-5, with D possibly TRBD1 on 6 matching bases. CDR1 is SQVTM, CDR2 ANQGSEA, per germline. This CDR3 is 13 amino acids long. The CDR3 nucleotides read TGCAGCGTTGAAGTGGGGGCCAATGAGCCCCAGCATTTT. Its protein product is CSVEVGANEPQHF.

The chain carries TRBV7-9 and TRBJ2-2; no clear D gene. The CDR3 sequence is 12 residues long. V gave up 7 bases and J gave up 7 bases, with 10 bases separating them. Germline V gene sequence: CDR1 SEHNR, CDR2 FQNEAQ (reference sequence). The CDR3: CASTQLGGELFF. CDR3 sequence (DNA): TGTGCCAGCACCCAGCTAGGCGGGGAGCTGTTTTTT.

The sample holds a few counts of this clone. The rearrangement joins TRBV27 to TRBJ2-1, with a tentative D call TRBD1 (5 bases). V lost 3 bases to trimming and J lost 4 bases, with 10 bases between them. From germline, CDR1 is MNHEY and CDR2 SMNVEV (reference sequence). The CDR3 extends over 14 amino acids. In DNA, the CDR3 is TGTGCCAGCAGTTTTCAGGGTCGATACAATGAGCAGTTCTTC. Translating it yields CASSFQGRYNEQFF.

The chain combines TRBV9 with TRBJ1-2; weak D call: TRBD1 (5 bases). From germline, CDR1 is SGDLS and CDR2 YYNGEE. The CDR3 spans 14 residues. V shed 5 bases and J shed 6 bases, with 17 bases lying between them. The CDR3: CASSDGGFSDGYTF. CDR3 coding DNA: TGTGCCAGCAGTGACGGGGGGTTCTCGGATGGCTACACCTTC.

The genes are TRBV9 and TRBJ2-7, with TRBD2 matching 7 bases. From germline, CDR1 is SGDLS and CDR2 YYNGEE. The trim removed 4 bases at V and 2 bases at J, leaving 6 bases unmatched. This CDR3 has 14 residues. CDR3 region: CASSPTGTTYEQYF. The DNA for the CDR3 is TGTGCCAGCAGCCCCACCGGGACTACCTACGAGCAGTACTTC.

This rearrangement joins TRBV28 to TRBJ2-1; 8 nucleotides agree with TRBD2. The CDR3 spans 13 residues. The V gene end was trimmed by 6 bases and the J gene end by 4 bases; junction bases not matched to a gene: 2. Per germline, CDR1 MDHEN and CDR2 SYDVKM. The CDR3 here is CASRLAGYNEQFF. DNA for the CDR3: TGTGCCAGCAGGCTAGCGGGTTACAATGAGCAGTTCTTC.

Turning to this clone: Mismatch with germline at one junction end may stem from a read error. The gene calls are TRBV6-6 and TRBJ1-1; 10 bases fit TRBD1. The CDR3 extends over 16 amino acids. Looked up from germline, CDR1 is MNHNY and CDR2 is SVGAGI (reference sequence). The CDR3 region is CASSTRTGGMNTEALF. In DNA form, the CDR3 reads TGTGCCAGCAGTACCCGGACAGGGGGAATGAACACTGAAGCTCTCTTT.

CDR3 in amino acids: CASSLEAVDTEAFF. DNA of the CDR3: TGCGCCAGCAGCTTGGAGGCGGTGGACACTGAAGCTTTCTTT. V gene TRBV5-1 combines with J gene TRBJ1-1, with D unclear. The V end lost 0 bases, the J end lost 3 bases, and 9 bases lay between the germline ends. This CDR3 is built from 14 residues. Germline CDR1 reads SGHRS; CDR2 reads YFSETQ.

The CDR3 reads CASSLERGSGNTIYF. CDR3 in DNA: TGTGCCAGCAGCTTAGAACGGGGCTCTGGAAACACCATATATTTT. The gene calls are TRBV11-2 and TRBJ1-3, with no clear D. CDR3 size: 15 residues. The V and J ends lost 0 bases and 0 bases respectively, with 6 bases between them. In germline, CDR1 is SGHAT, CDR2 FQNNGV. Using reference TRBV11-2 and TRBJ1-3 for the parts outside the CDR3, the full variable domain is EAGVAQSPRYKIIEKRQSVAFWCNPISGHATLYWYQQILGQGPKLLIQFQNNGVVDDSQLPKDRFSAERLKGVDSTLKIQPAKLEDSAVYLCASSLERGSGNTIYFGEGSWLTVV.